This T cell receptor (beta chain) was sequenced in a study of T cell repertoires in cytomegalovirus infection. Study-level background: CMV infection and matching HLA type were both indicated by public TCR beta signatures.

One entry per CDR3 protein, called by TCRdb with MiXCR from the reads. The sample includes under 120,000 distinct CDR3 sequences, 42% seen only once; the top ten take roughly 74%. In the case of this clonotype: Its antigen remains unknown.

Trimming stripped 5 bases from V and 5 bases from J, with 15 bases between. CDR1 is SGHAT and CDR2 is FQNNGV in the germline V gene. The CDR3 covers 14 residues. Whole-study findings and limits: CMV-specific TCR beta clonotypes restricted by HLA-C were the ones dominating the ex vivo response.

This sequence originates from a human donor in good health (CMV status not recorded). Some clones in this sample may be carry-over from other donors' samples. The chain joins TRBV11-2 to TRBJ1-2; unclear D gene. The material was CD8+ T cells from cultured PBMCs, obtained from culture after CMV antigen stimulation. CDR3 in DNA: TGTGCCAGCAGCCAGGCGGAAGGATGGTATGGCTACACCTTC. Its translation is CASSQAEGWYGYTF. The full variable domain, in which reference TRBV11-2 and TRBJ1-2 provide the parts outside the CDR3, is EAGVAQSPRYKIIEKRQSVAFWCNPISGHATLYWYQQILGQGPKLLIQFQNNGVVDDSQLPKDRFSAERLKGVDSTLKIQPAKLEDSAVYLCASSQAEGWYGYTFGSGTRLTVV.